The next 14 T cell receptor beta chains were all read from a single sample in a study of T cells in Graves' hyperthyroidism and ophthalmopathy. Amplification yielded TCR beta CDR3 regions, with RNA transcripts as the source. First-round RT-PCR targeting the TCR CDR3 was performed with the HTBI primer set. TCRdb passed the multiplex PCR reads through MiXCR, listing each CDR3 protein once. The table shows more than 650,000 distinct CDR3 sequences, with around 15% occurring only once. Specimen: blood. The receptors here all came from a woman between 18 and 29 years old with Graves' hyperthyroidism.

This clonotype has only a few counts. V and J are TRBV25-1 and TRBJ1-1; D may be TRBD1 (5 bases). The CDR3 has 16 residues. Germline V lookup: CDR1 MGHDK, CDR2 SYGVNS. V shed 0 bases and J shed 6 bases, with 17 bases lying between them. CDR3 DNA sequence: TGTGCCAGCAGTGAATACTTTGGTGAGAGGGGCGCTGAAGCTTTCTTT. Its protein is CASSEYFGERGAEAFF.

This chain joins TRBV5-4 and TRBJ1-2, with D possibly matching TRBD1 (6 bases). CDR3 length: 16 residues. Per the germline V gene, CDR1 is SGHNT and CDR2 is YYREEE (reference sequence). V shed 0 bases and J shed 1 base, with 13 bases lying between them. CDR3 nucleotide sequence: TGTGCCAGCAGCTTGGATTCCGGGACACTTAACTATGGCTACACCTTC. The encoded protein is CASSLDSGTLNYGYTF.

Note on this clonotype: A read error may produce the germline difference seen at one junction end. The genes are TRBV6-4 and TRBJ1-2; no firm D call. Germline V gives CDR1 MRHNA, CDR2 SNTAGT. The CDR3 runs to 12 residues. CDR3 in DNA: TGTGCCAGCAGTTCCCGGGTTGATCGGAACAACTTC. It encodes CASSSRVDRNNF.

This clonotype appeared many times. This chain joins TRBV20-1 and TRBJ2-7, with D perhaps TRBD1 or TRBD2 (5 bases each). The CDR3 consists of 13 residues. The V gene's germline CDR1 is DFQATT and CDR2 SNEGSKA (reference sequence). Deletions cut 5 bases from V and 4 bases from J, with 15 bases between. The DNA of the CDR3 is TGCAGTGCTTTCTCGGGGACCCAGTACGAGCAGTACTTC. It specifies CSAFSGTQYEQYF.

This clonotype was recorded at least ten times. A read error may account for a junction end that differs from germline. The V gene is TRBV9, the J gene TRBJ1-1, with D possibly TRBD1 on 6 matching bases. The CDR3 contains 14 residues. Germline V lookup: CDR1 SGDLS, CDR2 YYNGEE. CDR3: CANSVGAGDTEAFF. Written as DNA, the CDR3 is TGTGCCAACAGCGTCGGGGCAGGGGACACTGAAGCTTTCTTT. The variable domain in full, completed from reference TRBV9 and TRBJ1-1, reads DSGVTQTPKHLITATGQRVTLRCSPRSGDLSVYWYQQSLDQGLQFLIQYYNGEERAKGNILERFSAQQFPDLHSELNLSSLELGDSALYFCANSVGAGDTEAFFGQGTRLTVV.

This clonotype has just a few counts. The chain uses TRBV27 and TRBJ1-1; D is unresolved. The ends were cut back, 3 bases at V and 3 bases at J, with 8 bases in the middle. Germline values: CDR1 MNHEY, CDR2 SMNVEV (reference sequence). The CDR3 is made up of 13 amino acids. CDR3 residues: CASSLVRDTEAFF. Written as DNA, the CDR3 is TGTGCCAGCAGTTTGGTAAGGGACACTGAAGCTTTCTTT.

This clonotype was detected ten times or more. This sequence joins TRBV29-1 and TRBJ1-1; no clear D gene. V lost 1 base, J lost 6 bases, and 12 bases lay in between. Germline assignment: CDR1 SQVTM and CDR2 ANQGSEA. The CDR3 covers 13 residues. CDR3 DNA: TGCAGCGTTGAAGGGTTACAGCATGCTGAAGCTTTCTTT. Residues: CSVEGLQHAEAFF.

This clonotype was observed a few times. The rearrangement uses TRBV6-2 or TRBV6-3 and TRBJ2-7; the match to TRBD2 covers 13 bases. CDR3 length equals 16 residues. Germline CDR1 is MNHEY and CDR2 is SVGEGT. V shed 0 bases and J 4 bases; nucleotides not matched to a gene: 3. The CDR3 DNA follows: TGTGCCAGCAGTTACTCGAAACTAGCGGGAGGGTACGAGCAGTACTTC. Its translation is CASSYSKLAGGYEQYF.

At least ten counts were recorded for this clonotype. This rearrangement joins TRBV27 to TRBJ1-2; D is perhaps TRBD1 (6 bases). The CDR3 totals 15 residues. CDR1 and CDR2 (germline): MNHEY, SMNVEV (reference sequence). Between the trimmed V and J ends, which lost 5 bases and 2 bases, there was a span of 15 bases. This chain's CDR3 is CASSQKTGINYGYTF. The CDR3 region has the DNA TGTGCCAGCAGTCAGAAAACAGGGATCAACTATGGCTACACCTTC.

The CDR3 nucleotides are TGTGCCAGCAGGGTAGTTTCGGGAAAGGTTGGGGGCACAGATACGCAGTATTTT. It codes for CASRVVSGKVGGTDTQYF. The chain uses TRBV4-2 and TRBJ2-3; D is possibly TRBD2 (5 bases). The CDR3 is 18 residues long. V lost 6 bases and J 1 base, leaving 23 bases between the germline ends. Germline CDR1 reads LGHNA; CDR2 reads YNFKEQ.

This clonotype turned up a few times. A read error may be the cause here, since a much bigger clone is one base away. Because it lacks the conserved phenylalanine or tryptophan at the end, this CDR3 is likely a read error. This rearrangement joins TRBV28 to TRBJ2-7, with 9 nucleotides matching TRBD1. There are 14 residues in the CDR3. Germline-derived CDR1 and CDR2 are MDHEN and SYDVKM. The V and J ends lost 6 bases and 0 bases, in that order; junction bases with no gene match: 3. CDR3 loop: CASRKTGGSYEQYL. The DNA of the CDR3 is TGTGCCAGCAGGAAGACAGGGGGCTCCTACGAGCAGTACCTC.

This clonotype was detected many times. The chain links TRBV29-1 to TRBJ1-5, with TRBD1 identical over 9 bases. With V trimmed by 4 bases and J by 5 bases, 3 bases remained unmatched. The germline V gene encodes CDR1 SQVTM and CDR2 ANQGSEA. The CDR3 is made up of 13 amino acids. Written as DNA, the CDR3 is TGCAGCGTTGGACAGGGGGGCGATCAGCCCCAGCATTTT. Its translation: CSVGQGGDQPQHF.

CDR3 nucleotide sequence: TGTGCCAGCAGCTTAGCCAGGGAGATGAACACTGAAGCTTTCTTT. Protein product: CASSLAREMNTEAFF. The chain is built from TRBV7-9 and TRBJ1-1; a weak D match, TRBD1 (5 bases). The V gene's germline CDR1 is SEHNR and CDR2 FQNEAQ (reference sequence). V lost 0 bases and J 0 bases, leaving 8 bases between the germline ends. This CDR3 is built from 15 residues.

This clonotype has just a few counts. A read error may be the cause here, since a much bigger clone is one base away. The J gene is TRBJ2-5, the V gene TRBV6-1; possible D gene TRBD1, 5 bases. The germline CDR1 and CDR2 sequences are MNHNS and SASEGT. The CDR3 sequence is 13 residues long. The V end lost 5 bases, the J end lost 1 base, and 8 bases lay between the germline ends. CDR3 coding DNA: TGTGCCAGCAGTAGACAGTCCCAAGAGACCCAGTACTTC. It codes for CASSRQSQETQYF.